This T cell receptor (beta chain) was found in a study of cytomegalovirus exposure and HLA in healthy donors. About this clone itself: Its cognate antigen is unknown.

Primers included in the PCR were 60 Vbeta and 13 Jbeta primers. Assay used: immunoSEQ multiplex PCR; TCRdb lists only in-frame clones, some missing. The sample lists about 160,000 clones, 65% to 90% occurring once. The J segment lost 3 bases and the V segment lost 7 bases, leaving 11 bases of the junction unmatched. Germline assignment: CDR1 MDHEN and CDR2 SYDVKM. The CDR3 consists of 15 residues. Study-wide results and caveats: Reported findings show TCR beta sequences accurately forecast HLA-A and HLA-B alleles in most subjects. Cytomegalovirus association was assigned to 170 or so TCR beta chains.

What was sequenced was PBMCs. This TCR was recovered from a woman under 30 in good health and CMV-seronegative. This chain uses TRBV28 with TRBJ2-7; 8 positions match TRBD2. DNA of the CDR3: TGTGCCAGCAATTCGGGGGGGGAGGGCCACTACGAGCAGTACTTC. This translates into CASNSGGEGHYEQYF. The full variable domain, completed using reference TRBV28 and TRBJ2-7, is DVKVTQSSRYLVKRTGEKVFLECVQDMDHENMFWYRQDPGLGLRLIYFSYDVKMKEKGDIPEGYSVSREKKERFSLILESASTNQTSMYLCASNSGGEGHYEQYFGPGTRLTVT.